These 3 T cell receptor beta chains share one sample of origin, sequenced in a study of T cells after posttransplantation cyclophosphamide. Profiled with immunoSEQ multiplex PCR; TCRdb holds only in-frame clones, not every one. Of approximately 22,000 clones in the sample, 70% to 90% were seen once. Busulfan-fludarabine conditioning, marrow transplant, and cyclophosphamide on days +3 and +4 were administered. The specimen comprised PBMCs, sampled after allogeneic stem cell transplant with posttransplant cyclophosphamide. The receptors originated from a female patient younger than 45 who received an allogeneic stem cell transplant from an unrelated donor, was CMV-positive, and had no GVHD. Some of these T cells may belong to the graft donor.

In its sample, this clone was seen once. V is TRBV6-5 and J is TRBJ1-5; weak D call: TRBD1 (6 bases). Germline V lookup: CDR1 MNHEY, CDR2 SVGAGI. Trimming pared 6 bases from V and 0 bases from J, leaving 12 bases between. The CDR3 spans 15 residues. The CDR3, as DNA: TGTGCCAGCAGACCGTCGGACAGTAGCAATCAGCCCCAGCATTTT. This gives the protein CASRPSDSSNQPQHF.

The rearrangement joins TRBV5-8 to TRBJ1-1; the D gene is possibly TRBD1 (6 bases). The CDR3 totals 14 residues. CDR1 is SGHTS and CDR2 is YDEGEE in the germline V gene. Trimming pared 4 bases from V and 8 bases from J, leaving 18 bases between. The CDR3 DNA follows: TGTGCCAGCAGCCTGACCGACTCAGGGGCCGAAGCTTTCTTT. It is translated as CASSLTDSGAEAFF.

The V call is TRBV5-1, the J call TRBJ2-2; 10 nucleotides line up with TRBD2. The CDR3 contains 17 residues. Germline V CDR1 and CDR2: SGHRS, YFSETQ. V lost 2 bases, J lost 6 bases, and 10 bases stayed unmatched. Written as DNA, the CDR3 is TGCGCCAGCAGCTTCCCCGGACTAGCGGATCATGCCGGGGAGCTGTTTTTT. It encodes CASSFPGLADHAGELFF.